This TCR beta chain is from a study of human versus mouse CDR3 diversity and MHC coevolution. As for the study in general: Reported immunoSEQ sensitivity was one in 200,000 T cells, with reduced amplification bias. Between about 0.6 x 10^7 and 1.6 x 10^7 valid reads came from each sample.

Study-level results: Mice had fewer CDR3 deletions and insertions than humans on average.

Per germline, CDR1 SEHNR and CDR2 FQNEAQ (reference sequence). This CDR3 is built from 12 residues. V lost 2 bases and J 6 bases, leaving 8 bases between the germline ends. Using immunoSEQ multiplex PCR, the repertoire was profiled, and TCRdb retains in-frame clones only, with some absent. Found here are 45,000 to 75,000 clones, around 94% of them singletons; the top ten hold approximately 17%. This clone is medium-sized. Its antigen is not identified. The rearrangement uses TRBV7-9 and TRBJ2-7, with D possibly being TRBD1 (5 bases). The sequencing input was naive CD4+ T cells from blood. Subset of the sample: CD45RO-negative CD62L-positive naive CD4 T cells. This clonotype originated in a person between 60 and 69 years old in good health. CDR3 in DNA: TGTGCCAGCAGCTTACAGGGAAGCGAGCAGTACTTC. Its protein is CASSLQGSEQYF.